The clone carrying this T cell receptor beta chain was detected only once. The sample comes from a study of blood T cell repertoires in COVID-19. Turning to the study itself: The cDNA or gDNA used as material had been derived from T cells, B-cell-depleted T cells, or PBMCs.

The data were produced by immunoSEQ multiplex PCR, yet TCRdb's version contains in-frame clones alone and is incomplete. The sample yields around 100,000 clones, approximately 90% seen once. The V end lost 2 bases, the J end lost 4 bases, and 8 bases lay between the germline ends. The length of the CDR3 is 13 residues. This sequence was found in a man aged 45 to 65 with active COVID-19. The V gene is TRBV12-3 or TRBV12-4, the J gene TRBJ1-1; D not resolved. Material for sequencing was peripheral blood. CDR3 nucleotides: TGTGCCAGCAGTTTACGGGTGAGCACTGAAGCTTTCTTT. Its translation: CASSLRVSTEAFF.